The 7 T cell receptor beta chains below come from one sample, sequenced in a study of T-cell reconstitution after alpha-beta-depleted transplantation in children. As it was prepared, the TCRbeta library received unique molecular identifiers. TCRdb processed the PCR reads anew with MiXCR; each CDR3 protein has one entry. Of approximately 190,000 distinct CDR3 sequences listed, 7% to 9% are singletons. The sample in question was PBMCs, mostly from graft donor cells, obtained 360 days after TCRalphabeta/CD19-depleted stem cell transplant. The receptors were sampled from a male patient aged 2-9 years who had a stem cell transplant for acute myeloid leukemia, so the T cells may come from the graft donor.

The V call is TRBV9, the J call TRBJ2-3, with 7 bases aligning to TRBD2. This CDR3 spans 13 amino acids. J lost 5 bases, V lost 4 bases, and 4 bases had no gene match. Germline CDR1 reads SGDLS; CDR2 reads YYNGEE. The chain's CDR3 is CASSRLAGDTQYF. The CDR3 nucleotides read TGTGCCAGCAGCAGATTAGCGGGAGATACGCAGTATTTT.

This clonotype was detected many times. The gene calls are TRBV20-1 and TRBJ2-1, with D perhaps being TRBD1 or TRBD2 (5 bases each). The CDR3 is 15 amino acids. Germline assignment: CDR1 DFQATT and CDR2 SNEGSKA (reference sequence). Trimming removed 6 bases at V and 4 bases at J, with 19 bases between. This chain's CDR3 is CSAFAGTKGYNEQFF. The CDR3, as DNA: TGCAGTGCCTTTGCCGGGACCAAAGGGTACAATGAGCAGTTCTTC.

There are many counts of this clonotype. V usage is TRBV12-3 or TRBV12-4 and J usage is TRBJ2-1; tentative D call: TRBD2 (6 bases). Trimming removed 3 bases at V and 2 bases at J, with 8 bases between. This CDR3 has 14 residues. The CDR3 DNA is TGTGCCAGCAGTTTTCGGGAGACCTACAATGAGCAGTTCTTC. It specifies CASSFRETYNEQFF.

This clonotype was seen more than once but under ten times. CDR3 nucleotide sequence: TGTGCCAGCAGCTTATACGCCGAGCAGTACTTC. Encoded protein: CASSLYAEQYF. V usage is TRBV7-9 and J usage is TRBJ2-7, with no clear D. Trimming removed 2 bases from V and 6 bases from J, with 5 bases in between. This CDR3 is built from 11 residues. Looked up from germline, CDR1 is SEHNR and CDR2 is FQNEAQ (reference sequence).

This clonotype was detected many times. V is TRBV12-3 or TRBV12-4 and J is TRBJ2-5; TRBD1 matches at 8 bases. The CDR3 consists of 13 residues. V trimming: 6 bases; J trimming: 5 bases; junction bases outside the gene matches: 5. DNA of the CDR3: TGTGCCAGCAGCAGGGGGCTTGGGGAGACCCAGTACTTC. This translates into CASSRGLGETQYF.

The J gene is TRBJ2-3, the V gene TRBV5-1; 10 nucleotides agree with TRBD2. With V trimmed by 0 bases and J by 3 bases, 16 bases remained unmatched. In germline, CDR1 is SGHRS, CDR2 YFSETQ. The length of the CDR3 is 20 residues. The CDR3 DNA follows: TGCGCCAGCAGCTTGGTGGCTAGCGGGGGCCGTACACTCCCGACAGATACGCAGTATTTT. Its protein product is CASSLVASGGRTLPTDTQYF.

This clonotype has ten or more counts. This chain joins TRBV4-1 and TRBJ1-2, with unresolved D. CDR1 is MGHRA and CDR2 is YSYEKL in the germline V gene. Trimming removed 0 bases from V and 2 bases from J, with 7 bases in between. The CDR3 loop spans 14 amino acids. This CDR3 is CASSQDLQNYGYTF. The CDR3, as DNA: TGCGCCAGCAGCCAAGATCTACAGAACTATGGCTACACCTTC.